Below, 8 T cell receptor beta chains from the same sample are listed, as sequenced in a study of beta chain features in type 1 diabetes. General study results and limits: Moderate yet significant TCRB CDR3 shortening was seen in Type 1 diabetes patients in all four CD4+ subsets.

Antigens of these TCRs are unknown. Since all of the isolated RNA was reverse transcribed, expressed TCRB transcripts were what got sequenced. Only in-frame clones appear in the TCRdb table, and some are missing; sequencing was by immunoSEQ multiplex PCR. The sample consists of 250,000 to 300,000 clones, 20% to 25% of them appearing once. The sequenced sample consisted of naive CD4+ T cells from blood. Receptors originate from a woman aged 25-40 years with type 1 diabetes.

The chain recombines TRBV2 with TRBJ2-7; no reliable D call. V was pared by 1 base and J by 1 base, with 11 bases between. This CDR3 region has 15 residues. Germline values: CDR1 SNHLY, CDR2 FYNNEI. The DNA for the CDR3 is TGTGCCAGCAGTGAAGGTCAGGTTCGGTCCTACGAGCAGTACTTC. Translated: CASSEGQVRSYEQYF.

This chain links TRBV11-2 with TRBJ2-1; D uncertain. The V gene lost 5 bases and the J gene lost 10 bases, with 9 bases spanning the gap. This CDR3 has 11 amino acids. CDR1 and CDR2 (germline): SGHAT, FQNNGV. The CDR3 sequence: CASSPYLEQFF. CDR3 in DNA: TGTGCCAGCAGCCCCTATCTAGAGCAGTTCTTC.

This clone was seen more than once but under ten times. V is TRBV5-1 and J is TRBJ2-3; no definite D call. Germline V gene lookup returns CDR1 SGHRS and CDR2 YFSETQ. V lost 0 bases and J lost 0, with 8 bases in between. The CDR3 is made up of 15 amino acids. This CDR3 reads CASSLDYYSTDTQYF. The CDR3 DNA is TGCGCCAGCAGCTTGGACTACTACAGCACAGATACGCAGTATTTT. Together with reference TRBV5-1 and TRBJ2-3, the CDR3 gives the full variable domain: KAGVTQTPRYLIKTRGQQVTLSCSPISGHRSVSWYQQTPGQGLQFLFEYFSETQRNKGNFPGRFSGRQFSNSRSEMNVSTLELGDSALYLCASSLDYYSTDTQYFGPGTRLTVL.

This clone has a handful of counts. The CDR3: CAWRIVEAFF. For the CDR3, the DNA is TGTGCCTGGAGAATAGTTGAAGCTTTCTTT. The chain couples TRBV30 to TRBJ1-1; D gene ambiguous. CDR1 and CDR2 from the germline V gene are GTSNPN and SVGIG (reference sequence). This CDR3 is 10 amino acids long. Trimming removed 3 bases at V and 7 bases at J, with 6 bases between.

This chain uses TRBV29-1 with TRBJ1-1; 7 bases line up with TRBD1. Germline V gene sequence: CDR1 SQVTM, CDR2 ANQGSEA. This CDR3 is built from 13 residues. V shed 6 bases and J 1 base; nucleotides not matched to a gene: 5. The CDR3 coding sequence is TGCAGCGTCGACGGACAGGAGAACACTGAAGCTTTCTTT. It encodes CSVDGQENTEAFF.

This chain links TRBV7-9 with TRBJ2-5; D tentatively fits TRBD1 or TRBD2 (5 bases each). The J call may not be correct, given that the DNA end is closer to TRBJ2-7. Germline lookup yields CDR1 SEHNR and CDR2 FQNEAQ (reference sequence). The CDR3 runs 13 residues. CDR3 nucleotides: TGTGCCAGCAGCTTAGCGGGGGCCTACGAGCAGTACTTC. Translating it yields CASSLAGAYEQYF.

This clone was counted only a few times. The CDR3 reads CAISGTSGDNEQFF. The CDR3 nucleotides are TGTGCCATCAGCGGGACTAGCGGGGATAATGAGCAGTTCTTC. The chain joins TRBV10-3 to TRBJ2-1, with 13 bases that match TRBD2. The CDR3 is made up of 14 amino acids. Germline CDR1 ENHRY, CDR2 SYGVKD. V lost 6 bases and J lost 7; bases outside the gene matches: 3.

This clone has just a few counts. This chain uses TRBV2 with TRBJ1-2; 7 bases fit TRBD1. J lost 7 bases, V lost 8 bases, and 13 bases had no gene match. Germline values: CDR1 SNHLY, CDR2 FYNNEI. The CDR3 has 14 amino acids. As DNA, the CDR3 is TGTGCCAGCCAAGCCCGACAGGGTATCTTTGGCTACACCTTC. This translates into CASQARQGIFGYTF. Full variable domain (outside the CDR3, taken from reference TRBV2 and TRBJ1-2): EPEVTQTPSHQVTQMGQEVILRCVPISNHLYFYWYRQILGQKVEFLVSFYNNEISEKSEIFDDQFSVERPDGSNFTLKIRSTKLEDSAMYFCASQARQGIFGYTFGSGTRLTVV.